Presented here are 8 T cell receptor beta chains from one specimen sequenced in a study of T-cell memory formation after mild COVID-19. TCRdb passed the 5' RACE reads through MiXCR, listing each CDR3 protein once. The table includes 100,000 or so distinct CDR3 sequences, 11% detected once. Sequences were obtained from PBMCs or a T cell subset sorted from them (not recorded which). These receptors all stem from a man younger than 30 who had mild COVID-19 (a few samples of this study predate the infection). Cell type and time point are not known.

The rearrangement uses TRBV5-1 and TRBJ2-5; D unclear. Trimming stripped 0 bases from V and 5 bases from J, with 14 bases between. The germline gives CDR1 SGHRS, CDR2 YFSETQ. The CDR3 runs to 15 residues. In nucleotides, the CDR3 is TGCGCCAGCAGCTTGGTTCAGGATATGTTGGAGACCCAGTACTTC. It codes for CASSLVQDMLETQYF.

This clonotype has more than one count but fewer than ten. The chain carries TRBV6-2 or TRBV6-3 and TRBJ2-1; no clear D. Germline values: CDR1 MNHEY, CDR2 SVGEGT. V was cut by 7 bases and J by 2 bases, with 18 bases left in between. This CDR3 comprises 16 residues. The chain's CDR3 is CASTDPFGYPYNEQFF. The CDR3 DNA reads TGTGCCAGCACTGACCCTTTTGGGTATCCCTACAATGAGCAGTTCTTC.

The CDR3 protein is CASSQGLGGEQYV. The CDR3 DNA is TGTGCCAGCAGCCAGGGACTAGGTGGCGAGCAGTACGTC. The chain recombines TRBV5-4 with TRBJ2-7, with 8 bases lining up with TRBD2. This CDR3 is 13 amino acids long. V lost 4 bases and J lost 6; bases outside the gene matches: 6. Germline CDR1 and CDR2: SGHNT and YYREEE (reference sequence).

The gene calls are TRBV20-1 and TRBJ1-6; D may be TRBD1 (5 bases). The germline CDR1 and CDR2 sequences are DFQATT and SNEGSKA (reference sequence). The V and J ends lost 5 bases and 9 bases respectively, with 29 bases between them. The CDR3 spans 18 residues. CDR3 sequence reads: CSAPVPQPGPRRGSPLHF. The DNA of the CDR3 is TGCAGTGCTCCCGTCCCCCAACCGGGGCCCCGCCGGGGTTCACCCCTCCACTTT.

This clonotype came up many times. The V call is TRBV5-1, the J call TRBJ1-6; the D is unclear. V dropped 4 bases and J dropped 0 bases, with 17 bases sitting between them. This CDR3 has 18 amino acids. Per germline, CDR1 SGHRS and CDR2 YFSETQ. CDR3 region: CASSTSTRGGSYNSPLHF. As DNA, the CDR3 is TGCGCCAGCAGCACCTCGACACGGGGAGGCTCCTATAATTCACCCCTCCACTTT.

This chain uses TRBV4-3 with TRBJ2-1; D gene unclear. There are 17 residues in the CDR3. CDR1 and CDR2 (germline): LGHNA, YSLEER. V was trimmed by 3 bases and J by 7 bases, leaving 22 bases between them. CDR3 nucleotides: TGCGCCAGCAGCCAGTCACAAAGACAAGTGAAAGGGAATGAGCAGTTCTTC. Its translation is CASSQSQRQVKGNEQFF.

The chain has TRBV29-1 and TRBJ1-2; no clear D. V was pared by 7 bases and J by 4 bases, with 10 bases between. This CDR3 region has 11 residues. Germline-derived CDR1 and CDR2 are SQVTM and ANQGSEA. The CDR3 nucleotides are TGCAGCGCTCGTGCCTCCTATGGCTACACCTTC. It codes for CSARASYGYTF.

The table lists this clonotype with a few counts. V gene TRBV6-2 or TRBV6-3 combines with J gene TRBJ1-2, with D possibly TRBD1 on 6 matching bases. CDR1 and CDR2 (germline): MNHEY, SVGEGT. Trimming removed 4 bases at V and 4 bases at J, with 10 bases between. This CDR3 has 13 residues. DNA of the CDR3: TGTGCCAGCAGTTTCGGGGGCCTCTATGGCTACACCTTC. It specifies CASSFGGLYGYTF.